Shown below are 23 T cell receptor beta chains from a single sample sequenced in a study of T cell responses to AZD1222 COVID-19 vaccine. Measured with immunoSEQ multiplex PCR; TCRdb has only the in-frame clones, and not every one. The table lists 140,000 to 150,000 clones, 90% to 95% of them singletons. The sample was peripheral blood, taken after recovery from COVID-19. The receptors originated from an adult who had recovered from COVID-19.

The chain has TRBV11-2 and TRBJ2-1; the match to TRBD2 covers 10 bases. After removal of 1 base from V and 5 bases from J, the junction contained 5 bases not matched to a gene. The CDR3 runs 16 residues. The germline CDR1 and CDR2 sequences are SGHAT and FQNNGV. The CDR3 here is CASSLVRLAGDNEQFF. The CDR3 DNA is TGTGCCAGCAGCTTAGTTCGGCTAGCGGGAGACAATGAGCAGTTCTTC.

V usage is TRBV7-2 and J usage is TRBJ1-1; no clear D gene. Trimming cost V 10 bases and J 0 bases, with 12 bases left between them. The germline CDR1 and CDR2 sequences are SGHTA and FQGNSA. The CDR3 totals 13 residues. The CDR3 region has the DNA TGTGCCACCTCGCGGCGGCTGAACACTGAAGCTTTCTTT. Translated: CATSRRLNTEAFF.

The CDR3 is CAAARWTAYEQYF. As DNA, the CDR3 is TGTGCCGCTGCCCGTTGGACCGCCTACGAGCAGTACTTC. The chain links TRBV2 to TRBJ2-7, with D unclear. There are 13 residues in the CDR3. CDR1 is SNHLY and CDR2 is FYNNEI in the germline V gene. V lost 11 bases and J lost 2, with 16 bases in between.

The chain is built from TRBV11-2 and TRBJ2-7; D is tentatively TRBD1 or TRBD2 (5 bases each). Looked up from germline, CDR1 is SGHAT and CDR2 is FQNNGV. The CDR3 has 15 amino acids. Trimming removed 0 bases at V and 1 base at J, with 10 bases between. In nucleotides, the CDR3 is TGTGCCAGCAGCTTAGAGGGGACCGCATCCTACGAGCAGTACTTC. Its protein is CASSLEGTASYEQYF.

Here the CDR3 reads CASSLDDMWGNQPQHF. CDR3 in DNA: TGTGCCAGCAGCTTAGACGACATGTGGGGAAATCAGCCCCAGCATTTT. The chain carries TRBV7-9 and TRBJ1-5; D remains unclear. Germline CDR1 and CDR2: SEHNR and FQNEAQ (reference sequence). V was pared by 1 base and J by 4 bases, with 14 bases between. The CDR3 is 16 amino acids. The whole variable domain, filled in from reference TRBV7-9 and TRBJ1-5, reads DTGVSQNPRHKITKRGQNVTFRCDPISEHNRLYWYRQTLGQGPEFLTYFQNEAQLEKSRLLSDRFSAERPKGSFSTLEIQRTEQGDSAMYLCASSLDDMWGNQPQHFGDGTRLSIL.

J is TRBJ1-4 and V is TRBV3-1 (or the pseudogene TRBV3-2), with 7 bases lining up with TRBD1. V lost 4 bases, J lost 8 bases, and 16 bases stayed unmatched. From germline, CDR1 is LGHDT and CDR2 YNNKEL (reference sequence). The CDR3 extends over 17 amino acids. CDR3 residues: CASSPKRGQYVREKLFF. In DNA form, the CDR3 reads TGTGCCAGCAGCCCTAAAAGGGGACAGTACGTTCGGGAAAAACTGTTTTTT.

The chain carries TRBV6-7 and TRBJ2-1, with D perhaps assigned TRBD1 or TRBD2 (5 bases each). TRBV6-7 is assigned to the ORF class and has an uncertain function. The CDR3 extends over 22 amino acids. V was clipped by 2 bases and J by 2 bases, with 31 bases between them. CDR3 residues: CASSYPRDRTPNPVLTYNEQFF. CDR3 bases: TGTGCCAGCAGTTACCCCCGGGACCGAACGCCGAATCCTGTCCTAACCTACAATGAGCAGTTCTTC.

This clone occurred a few times. The rearrangement uses TRBV13 and TRBJ2-7, with D tentatively TRBD2 (6 bases). Per germline, CDR1 PRHDT and CDR2 FYEKMQ (reference sequence). The CDR3 is made up of 16 amino acids. The V gene lost 4 bases and the J gene lost 3 bases, with 19 bases spanning the gap. CDR3 nucleotide sequence: TGTGCCAGCAGCTCATTGGGACTTAAAGCTTACTACGAGCAGTACTTC. It encodes CASSSLGLKAYYEQYF.

This rearrangement joins TRBV4-2 to TRBJ1-2; D unclear. The CDR3 consists of 13 residues. Germline CDR1 is LGHNA and CDR2 is YNFKEQ. Trimming removed 0 bases at V and 6 bases at J, with 8 bases between. The CDR3 DNA sequence: TGTGCCAGCAGCCAAGATCCAGCCGATGGCTACACCTTC. It yields the protein CASSQDPADGYTF.

This clone was observed once. The V and J genes are TRBV9 and TRBJ2-6; 8 nucleotides align to TRBD1. The V gene's germline CDR1 is SGDLS and CDR2 YYNGEE. Unmatched junction bases numbered 8, after V lost 3 bases and J lost 0 bases. CDR3 length equals 18 residues. In nucleotides, the CDR3 is TGTGCCAGCAGCGCGACAGGGGTAATTCTCTCTGGGGCCAACGTCCTGACTTTC. As protein: CASSATGVILSGANVLTF.

The chain employs TRBV4-2 and TRBJ2-1; D is undetermined. V lost 3 bases to trimming and J lost 8 bases, with 11 bases between them. The CDR3 is made up of 13 amino acids. The germline V gene has CDR1 LGHNA and CDR2 YNFKEQ. CDR3 coding DNA: TGTGCCAGCAGCCAGATCCCGAGCGATGAGCAGTTCTTC. Its protein product is CASSQIPSDEQFF.

The CDR3 region has the DNA TGCAGTGTTCGGTCTTCCTACGAGCAGTACTTC. Its protein is CSVRSSYEQYF. The J gene is TRBJ2-7, the V gene TRBV20-1, with D unclear. Trimming shortened V by 7 bases and J by 1 base, and 8 bases separated the two germline ends. Germline loops: CDR1 DFQATT, CDR2 SNEGSKA (reference sequence). The CDR3 covers 11 residues.

V gene TRBV19 combines with J gene TRBJ2-2, with TRBD1 matching 8 bases. Per germline, CDR1 LNHDA and CDR2 SQIVND (reference sequence). This CDR3 is 15 amino acids long. V lost 3 bases to trimming and J lost 3 bases; unmatched junction nucleotides: 3. DNA for the CDR3: TGTGCCAGTAGTATGCAGGGGGCGCACACCGGGGAGCTGTTTTTT. This sequence encodes CASSMQGAHTGELFF.

The chain is built from TRBV5-4 and TRBJ1-2, with TRBD1 as a possible D gene (5 bases). CDR1 SGHNT and CDR2 YYREEE come from the germline V gene (reference sequence). V was pared by 3 bases and J by 7 bases, with 10 bases between. This CDR3 is 12 amino acids long. This CDR3 reads CASSSGLAGYTF. The CDR3, as DNA: TGTGCCAGCAGCTCGGGGCTTGCTGGCTACACCTTC. Drawing the rest from reference TRBV5-4 and TRBJ1-2, the complete variable domain is ETGVTQSPTHLIKTRGQQVTLRCSSQSGHNTVSWYQQALGQGPQFIFQYYREEENGRGNFPPRFSGLQFPNYSSELNVNALELDDSALYLCASSSGLAGYTFGSGTRLTVV.

The V call is TRBV3-1 (or the pseudogene TRBV3-2), the J call TRBJ1-1, with 7 bases lining up with TRBD1. Trimming took 6 bases from V and 1 from J; bases not matched to a gene: 8. Germline CDR1 reads LGHDT; CDR2 reads YNNKEL (reference sequence). This CDR3 spans 15 amino acids. CDR3: CASRRGRVANTEAFF. The CDR3 bases are TGTGCCAGCAGAAGGGGGCGGGTTGCGAACACTGAAGCTTTCTTT.

The chain has TRBV28 and TRBJ1-1, with D unclear. Germline CDR1 reads MDHEN; CDR2 reads SYDVKM. The CDR3 consists of 15 residues. Deletions cut 4 bases from V and 1 base from J, with 13 bases between. CDR3 nucleotides: TGTGCCAGCAGTTCCCCCTCTGTTGGGAACACTGAAGCTTTCTTT. Residues: CASSSPSVGNTEAFF.

CDR3 nucleotides: TGTGCCAGCAGCGTAGAGGGACAGGGAGGGACAGATACGCAGTATTTT. This encodes CASSVEGQGGTDTQYF. The chain uses TRBV9 and TRBJ2-3; 9 bases are a match to TRBD1. Germline CDR1 is SGDLS and CDR2 is YYNGEE. V lost 0 bases to trimming and J lost 3 bases; unmatched junction nucleotides: 5. This CDR3 spans 16 amino acids. The full variable domain, rest sourced from reference TRBV9 and TRBJ2-3, is DSGVTQTPKHLITATGQRVTLRCSPRSGDLSVYWYQQSLDQGLQFLIQYYNGEERAKGNILERFSAQQFPDLHSELNLSSLELGDSALYFCASSVEGQGGTDTQYFGPGTRLTVL.

This chain links TRBV13 with TRBJ2-7, with D possibly TRBD1 on 6 matching bases. The V gene's germline CDR1 is PRHDT and CDR2 FYEKMQ (reference sequence). CDR3 length: 12 amino acids. Trimming shortened V by 5 bases and J by 5 bases, and 10 bases separated the two germline ends. CDR3: CASSVQGNEQYF. DNA for the CDR3: TGTGCCAGCAGCGTACAGGGAAACGAGCAGTACTTC.

CDR3 sequence reads: CASSLGLSTTNTGELFF. Here the CDR3 DNA reads TGCGCCAGCAGCTTGGGTTTGTCGACAACGAACACCGGGGAGCTGTTTTTT. The rearrangement joins TRBV5-1 to TRBJ2-2; D uncertain. This CDR3 comprises 17 residues. CDR1 and CDR2 from the germline V gene are SGHRS and YFSETQ. Trimming removed 0 bases at V and 0 bases at J, with 12 bases between.

This chain uses TRBV7-9 with TRBJ2-1, with 12 nucleotides matching TRBD2. Losses at the gene ends were 7 bases for V and 4 bases for J; bases not matched to a gene: 5. The CDR3 runs to 15 residues. CDR1 and CDR2 (germline): SEHNR, FQNEAQ (reference sequence). This chain's CDR3 is CASTPGTSGYNEQFF. Here the CDR3 DNA reads TGTGCCAGCACCCCTGGGACTAGCGGGTACAATGAGCAGTTCTTC.

The rearrangement uses TRBV19 and TRBJ1-5; 9 nucleotides align to TRBD1. V shed 3 bases, J shed 2 bases, and the junction held 5 bases outside the gene matches. Germline V CDR1 and CDR2: LNHDA, SQIVND (reference sequence). The CDR3 has 16 residues. Here the CDR3 DNA reads TGTGCCAGTAGTATGATACAGGGGGCGGGCAATCAGCCCCAGCATTTT. Amino acid sequence: CASSMIQGAGNQPQHF.

The chain is built from TRBV11-2 and TRBJ2-1, with a possible D match to TRBD1 (6 bases). Per germline, CDR1 SGHAT and CDR2 FQNNGV. V was pared by 5 bases and J by 7 bases, with 12 bases between. The CDR3 covers 13 residues. In DNA, the CDR3 is TGTGCCAGCAGCCGCGAGAGGGGGAATGAGCAGTTCTTC. It translates to CASSRERGNEQFF.

The rearrangement uses TRBV12-3 or TRBV12-4 and TRBJ2-5; D is undetermined. V lost 3 bases to trimming and J lost 5 bases, with 10 bases between them. The CDR3 has 13 residues. CDR3 DNA sequence: TGTGCCAGCAGTTTGTCCGGTTGGGAGACCCAGTACTTC. Amino acids: CASSLSGWETQYF.